Presented here are 6 T cell receptor beta chains from one specimen sequenced in a study of CXCR3-negative and CXCR3-positive naive CD8 T cells. The study, taken as a whole, reports: TRB CDR3s were more hydrophobic in CXCR3-positive than in CXCR3-negative naive cells.

No cognate antigen is known for these TCRs. TRB cDNA libraries were made by UMI-labeled 5' RACE. Using the 5' RACE reads, TCRdb records one entry per CDR3 protein without DNA. The sample totals about 84,000 distinct CDR3 sequences. Specimen: naive CXCR3+ CD8+ T cells from blood. The sample's subset: CD45RO-CCR7+CD27+CD95- naive CD8+ T cells expressing CXCR3 (TNR3+). The receptors here all came from a human donor in good health. Some clones in this sample may be carry-over from other donors' samples.

The V and J genes are TRBV28 and TRBJ1-1; TCRdb names TRBD1, which stays unverified in the absence of DNA. This CDR3 is built from 17 residues. CDR1 is MDHEN, CDR2 SYDVKM, per germline. This CDR3 is CASSTPRDRAENTEAFF.

The chain links TRBV6-4 to TRBJ2-2. Per germline, CDR1 MRHNA and CDR2 SNTAGT. This CDR3 is built from 13 residues. CDR3 protein: CASSDSGTGELFF.

The chain combines TRBV5-1 with TRBJ2-1; TCRdb designates TRBD2, a call that cannot be tested without DNA. The CDR3 loop spans 15 amino acids. Germline CDR1 SGHRS, CDR2 YFSETQ. The CDR3 protein is CASSLGLAGDNEQFF.

The V call is TRBV5-6, the J call TRBJ2-7. Germline V gene data show CDR1 as SGHDT and CDR2 as YYEEEE. The CDR3 consists of 15 residues. The chain's CDR3 is CASSLDLTSSYEQYF.

CDR3 region: CATSTTGGNQPQHF. The J gene is TRBJ1-5, the V gene TRBV15; TCRdb names TRBD1, which stays unverified in the absence of DNA. CDR3 length equals 14 residues. Germline V gene lookup returns CDR1 LNHNV and CDR2 YYDKDF (reference sequence).

The chain recombines TRBV7-9 with TRBJ2-7; TCRdb indicates TRBD2, and absent DNA this call remains unverified. This CDR3 comprises 15 residues. The germline V gene has CDR1 SEHNR and CDR2 FQNEAQ (reference sequence). The CDR3 spells CASSFGTSGFYEQYF.